This record covers a single T cell receptor (beta chain). Its specificity is unknown. TCRdb reprocessed the 5' RACE reads via MiXCR and lists one record per CDR3 protein. The sample yields around 310,000 distinct CDR3 sequences, 20% to 25% seen once. Germline CDR1 is LNHNV and CDR2 is YYDKDF (reference sequence). This CDR3 contains 13 residues. V was pared by 0 bases and J by 9 bases, with 9 bases between. The data derive from a study of T-cell memory formation after mild COVID-19. Study-level results: Pre-infection memory harbored some responding clones, suggesting cross-reactive memory joined.

The clonotype originates from a man younger than 35 who had mild COVID-19 (a few samples of this study predate the infection). Cell type and time point are not known. The sample taken for sequencing was PBMCs or a T cell subset sorted from them (not recorded which). J is TRBJ2-1 and V is TRBV15; possibly TRBD1 for D (6 bases). The CDR3 sequence: CATSRDLQGEQFF. In DNA, the CDR3 is TGTGCCACCAGCAGAGATCTACAGGGTGAGCAGTTCTTC.